This is a list of T cell receptor beta chains from one sample in a study of blood T cell repertoires in COVID-19. The method was immunoSEQ multiplex PCR; TCRdb's version includes in-frame clones alone and lacks a portion of them. The sample has 300,000 to 400,000 clones, about 86% seen once. The source material was peripheral blood. All receptors come from a man under 40 with active or convalescent COVID-19. The CDR3 runs from the conserved cysteine through the conserved F or W.

j_gene | v_gene | CDR3aa
TRBJ1-5 | TRBV6-6 | CASRDIGDMKQPQHF
TRBJ2-5 | TRBV5-6 | CASSWGSGFETQYF
TRBJ2-7 | TRBV5-6 | CASSSTGGKSEQYF
TRBJ2-3 | TRBV7-9 | CASSPWTGDTQYF
TRBJ2-1 | TRBV11-3 | CASTIPDRRNEQFF
TRBJ2-7 | TRBV4-1 | CASSQLGTSGYEQYF
TRBJ2-3 | TRBV7-2 | CASSLGLAGGTDTQYF
TRBJ1-2 | TRBV2 | CASRLDLYFNYGYTF
TRBJ2-5 | TRBV5-6 | CASSFQVQETQYF
TRBJ2-1 | TRBV24-1 | CATSDPLAGPFNEQFF
TRBJ1-1 | TRBV10-3 | CAIGRNTEAFF
TRBJ1-2 | TRBV6-5 | CASSNRGQGYGYTF
TRBJ2-5 | TRBV10-3 | CAISRTREPQETQYF
TRBJ1-1 | TRBV7-2 | CASITDRVGTEAFF
TRBJ2-5 | TRBV7-2 | CASSPRGFQETQYF
TRBJ1-6 | TRBV23-1 | CASSQSTGKNSPLHF
TRBJ1-6 | TRBV5-6 | CASSLGGGRNSPLHF
TRBJ1-6 | TRBV5-4 | CASKGQGLYNSPLHF
TRBJ2-7 | TRBV18 | CASSPGQSYEQYF
TRBJ2-4 | TRBV9 | CASSPRDSALNIQYF
TRBJ2-1 | TRBV2 | CASSASAYNEQFF
TRBJ2-3 | TRBV10-3 | CAISESWGGGDTQYF
TRBJ1-2 | TRBV7-2 | CASSAGQRLSYTF
TRBJ1-5 | TRBV9 | CASSVGDGRNQPQHF
TRBJ1-2 | TRBV27 | CASSPRTGARGYTF
TRBJ2-2 | TRBV7-9 | CASSFGTGVSGELFF
TRBJ2-3 | TRBV30 | CAWSGRREVDTQYF
TRBJ1-2 | TRBV11-3 | CASSLAGDYGYTF
TRBJ2-5 | TRBV11-2 | CASSFRGQIQETQYF
TRBJ1-1 | TRBV5-1 | CASSTGANTEAFF
TRBJ1-5 | TRBV6-1 | CASSVELLRGWQPQHF
TRBJ2-1 | TRBV11-2 | CASSLDLAGGQFF
TRBJ1-5 | TRBV19 | CASTPRGAGNQPQHF
TRBJ2-1 | TRBV7-2 | CASSSSGGLYNEQFF
TRBJ1-1 | TRBV18 | CASSPPGTGNTEAFF
TRBJ1-1 | TRBV30 | CAWSDRGYYTEAFF
TRBJ2-1 | TRBV7-8 | CASSHPWVVIPLAKTSSYNEQFF
TRBJ2-2 | TRBV5-1 | CASSSGHSNTGELFF
TRBJ1-2 | TRBV7-9 | CASSLAGAAPSNYGYTF
TRBJ2-3 | TRBV3-1/TRBV3-2 | CASSQEVAGGTDTQYF
TRBJ2-1 | TRBV4-1 | CASSQVVSTGNAEQFF
TRBJ2-5 | TRBV4-3 | CASSQGPGLAGGQETQYF
TRBJ1-6 | TRBV30 | CAWSVGRDETLHF
TRBJ2-2 | TRBV5-1 | CASSLRRVNTGELFF
TRBJ1-2 | TRBV27 | CASSKTGLGGYTF
TRBJ2-3 | TRBV19 | CASRPSGTGGPDTQYF